The 2 T cell receptor beta chains in this list originate from one sample, sequenced in a study of T cell responses to AZD1222 COVID-19 vaccine. TCRdb's table, derived via immunoSEQ multiplex PCR, lists solely in-frame clones and lacks some. The profile covers 120,000 or so clones, with less than 95% appearing a single time and 4% to 5.5% taken by the ten largest. The source material was peripheral blood, sampled on day 0 of MenACWY control vaccination. All receptors derive from an adult in good health.

The chain carries TRBV19 and TRBJ2-1; D remains unclear. Germline V gene lookup returns CDR1 LNHDA and CDR2 SQIVND (reference sequence). This CDR3 region has 14 residues. V was cut by 10 bases and J by 1 base, with 14 bases left in between. CDR3 sequence reads: CATSWGESYNEQFF. The CDR3 coding sequence is TGTGCCACCTCCTGGGGTGAATCCTACAATGAGCAGTTCTTC. Variable domain in full (rest from reference TRBV19 and TRBJ2-1): DGGITQSPKYLFRKEGQNVTLSCEQNLNHDAMYWYRQDPGQGLRLIYYSQIVNDFQKGDIAEGYSVSREKKESFPLTVTSAQKNPTAFYLCATSWGESYNEQFFGPGTRLTVL.

This clone was counted a single time. This sequence joins TRBV7-8 and TRBJ1-5; 7 bases align to TRBD1. From germline, CDR1 is SGHVS and CDR2 FQNEAQ. The CDR3 length is 14 residues. Unmatched junction bases numbered 8, after V lost 5 bases and J lost 7 bases. CDR3 region: CASSGTGAEQPQHF. In DNA, the CDR3 is TGTGCCAGCAGCGGAACAGGGGCGGAACAGCCCCAGCATTTT.